This T cell receptor (beta chain) was observed in a study of cytotoxic CD8 clonotypes in ibrutinib-treated CLL. Germline V gene data show CDR1 as SGHKS and CDR2 as YYEKEE (reference sequence). This CDR3 is built from 17 residues. Germline trimming cut 3 bases from V and 2 bases from J; bases unmatched to any gene: 12. Comments on this clone: Its antigen remains unknown.

Study-level findings and limits: A difference in sampling times existed between sustained-remission and progressing patients. Contraction or stability on treatment characterized the public clonotypes, which were uncommon.

Investigators sought sequencing depths of between 1 in 200,000 and 1 in 1 million T cells. The method was immunoSEQ multiplex PCR; TCRdb's version includes in-frame clones alone and lacks a portion of them. The data contain some 23,000 clones, approximately 71% of them singletons. This specimen was PBMCs, taken after 12 months of ibrutinib treatment. This rearrangement joins TRBV5-5 to TRBJ2-7; 9 nucleotides line up with TRBD1. The clonotype originates from a human donor with chronic lymphocytic leukemia. CDR3 in DNA: TGTGCCAGCAGCTACGGCATAACAGGGGGCCGAGCCTACGAGCAGTACTTC. Translating gives CASSYGITGGRAYEQYF.